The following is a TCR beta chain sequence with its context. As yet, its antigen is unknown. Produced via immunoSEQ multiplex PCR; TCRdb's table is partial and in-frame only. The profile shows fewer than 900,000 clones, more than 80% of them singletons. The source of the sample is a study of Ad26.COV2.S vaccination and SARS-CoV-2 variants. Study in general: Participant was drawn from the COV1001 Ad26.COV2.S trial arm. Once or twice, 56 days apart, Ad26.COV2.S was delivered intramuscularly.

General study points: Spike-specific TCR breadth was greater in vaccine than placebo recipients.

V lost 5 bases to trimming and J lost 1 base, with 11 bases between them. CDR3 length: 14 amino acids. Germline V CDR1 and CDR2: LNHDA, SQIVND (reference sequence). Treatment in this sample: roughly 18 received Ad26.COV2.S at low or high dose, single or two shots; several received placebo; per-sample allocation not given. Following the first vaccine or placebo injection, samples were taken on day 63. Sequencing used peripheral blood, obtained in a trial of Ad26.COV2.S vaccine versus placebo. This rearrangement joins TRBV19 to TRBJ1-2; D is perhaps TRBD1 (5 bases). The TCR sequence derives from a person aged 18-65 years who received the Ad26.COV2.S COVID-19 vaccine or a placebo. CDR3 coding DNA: TGTGCCAGTAGTTCCCAGGGAGATAACTATGGCTACACCTTC. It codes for CASSSQGDNYGYTF.